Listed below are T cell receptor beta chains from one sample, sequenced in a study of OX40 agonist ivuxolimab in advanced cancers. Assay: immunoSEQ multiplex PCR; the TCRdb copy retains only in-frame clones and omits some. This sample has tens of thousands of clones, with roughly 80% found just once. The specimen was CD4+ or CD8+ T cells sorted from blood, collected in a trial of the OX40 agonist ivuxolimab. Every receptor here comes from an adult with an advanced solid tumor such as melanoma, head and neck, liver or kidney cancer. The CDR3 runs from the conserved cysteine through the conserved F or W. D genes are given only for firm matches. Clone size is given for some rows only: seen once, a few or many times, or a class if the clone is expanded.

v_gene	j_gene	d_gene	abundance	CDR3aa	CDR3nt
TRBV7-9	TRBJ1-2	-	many	CASSPTRTSSYGYTF	TGTGCCAGCAGCCCGACACGGACAAGTAGTTATGGCTACACCTTC
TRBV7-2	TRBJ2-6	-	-	CASSSERWGANVLTF	TGTGCCAGCAGCTCAGAGCGTTGGGGGGCCAACGTCCTGACTTTC
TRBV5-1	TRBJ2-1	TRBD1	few	CASSSTGTGGDEQFF	TGCGCCAGCAGCTCCACCGGGACAGGGGGCGATGAGCAGTTCTTC
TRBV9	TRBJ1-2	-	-	CASSANAGDNYGYTF	TGTGCCAGCAGCGCTAACGCAGGAGATAACTATGGCTACACCTTC
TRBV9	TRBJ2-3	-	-	CASSAQTTDTQYF	TGTGCCAGCAGCGCCCAGACGACAGATACGCAGTATTTT
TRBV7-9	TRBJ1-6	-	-	CASSVGDTYSPLHF	TGTGCCAGCAGTGTGGGAGACACTTATTCACCCCTCCACTTT
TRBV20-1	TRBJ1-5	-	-	CSVGNQPQHF	TGCAGTGTCGGCAATCAGCCCCAGCATTTT
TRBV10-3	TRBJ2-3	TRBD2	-	CAIRDSGRAVDTQYF	TGTGCCATCAGGGATAGCGGGAGGGCCGTAGATACGCAGTATTTT
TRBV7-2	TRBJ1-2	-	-	CASSSPSGGALYGYTF	TGTGCCAGCAGCTCCCCCTCCGGAGGGGCCCTCTATGGCTACACCTTC
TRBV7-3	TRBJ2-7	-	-	CASSLTSWGEQYF	TGTGCCAGCAGCTTAACTAGCTGGGGCGAGCAGTACTTC
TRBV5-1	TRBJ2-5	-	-	CASSLDTGSETQYF	TGCGCCAGCAGCTTGGATACGGGCTCAGAGACCCAGTACTTC
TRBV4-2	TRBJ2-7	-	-	CASSQGGRPQDEQYF	TGTGCCAGCAGCCAAGGAGGAAGGCCCCAGGACGAGCAGTACTTC
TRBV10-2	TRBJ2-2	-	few	CASSEEPAGNTGELFF	TGCGCCAGCAGTGAGGAGCCAGCGGGGAACACCGGGGAGCTGTTTTTT
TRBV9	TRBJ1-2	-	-	CASSVEAGAIYGYTF	TGTGCCAGCAGCGTAGAGGCAGGGGCAATCTATGGCTACACCTTC
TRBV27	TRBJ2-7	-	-	CASSPPGWGEQYF	TGTGCCAGCAGTCCCCCAGGGTGGGGCGAGCAGTACTTC
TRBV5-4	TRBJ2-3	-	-	CASSLSAGSTDTQYF	TGTGCCAGCAGCTTGTCGGCGGGGAGCACAGATACGCAGTATTTT
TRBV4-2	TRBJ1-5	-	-	CASSQAPTGGGLSNQPQHF	TGTGCCAGCAGCCAAGCGCCGACAGGTGGGGGACTTAGCAATCAGCCCCAGCATTTT
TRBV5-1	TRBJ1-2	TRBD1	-	CASSLTQGDGYTF	TGCGCCAGCAGCTTGACACAGGGGGACGGCTACACCTTC
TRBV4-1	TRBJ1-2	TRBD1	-	CASSQDLSWGTGYGYTF	TGCGCCAGCAGCCAAGATCTAAGTTGGGGGACAGGCTATGGCTACACCTTC
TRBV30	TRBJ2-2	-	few	CAWSVGRNTGELFF	TGTGCCTGGAGTGTTGGTCGGAACACCGGGGAGCTGTTTTTT
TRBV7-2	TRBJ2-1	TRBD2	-	CASSRGLGTSGTANEQFF	TGTGCCAGCAGCCGAGGCCTCGGGACTAGCGGGACGGCCAATGAGCAGTTCTTC
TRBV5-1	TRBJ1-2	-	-	CASSQELGVGYGYTF	TGCGCCAGCAGCCAAGAATTAGGGGTCGGCTATGGCTACACCTTC
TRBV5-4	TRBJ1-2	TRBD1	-	CASSQAQGAQQGYTF	TGTGCCAGCAGCCAAGCGCAGGGGGCGCAGCAGGGCTACACCTTC
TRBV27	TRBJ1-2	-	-	CASSLLGTTVVDYTF	TGTGCCAGCAGTTTATTAGGCACCACCGTTGTCGACTACACCTTC
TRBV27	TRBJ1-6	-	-	CASRSEGPLHF	TGTGCCAGCAGAAGTGAGGGACCCCTCCACTTT
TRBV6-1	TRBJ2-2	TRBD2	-	CAGSRLAGDTGELFF	TGTGCCGGATCTCGACTAGCGGGAGACACCGGGGAGCTGTTTTTT
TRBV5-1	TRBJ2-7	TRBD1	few	CASSLGEQGLEQYF	TGCGCCAGCAGCTTGGGAGAACAGGGGCTCGAGCAGTACTTC
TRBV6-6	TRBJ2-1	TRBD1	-	CASTRDRYEQFF	TGTGCCAGCACCCGGGACAGGTATGAGCAGTTCTTC
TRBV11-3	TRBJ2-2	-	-	CASSSRGGGSTGELFF	TGTGCCAGCAGCTCCAGGGGAGGGGGTTCCACCGGGGAGCTGTTTTTT
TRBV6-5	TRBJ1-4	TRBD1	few	CASGTGGPRELFF	TGTGCCAGCGGGACAGGGGGGCCAAGAGAACTGTTTTTT
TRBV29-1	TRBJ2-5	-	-	CSETDIQETQYF	TGCAGCGAGACAGATATCCAAGAGACCCAGTACTTC
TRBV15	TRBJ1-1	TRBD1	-	CATSELQGLDTEAFF	TGTGCCACCAGCGAATTACAGGGGTTGGACACTGAAGCTTTCTTT
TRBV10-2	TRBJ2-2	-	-	CASSESAGYLWDTGELFF	TGCGCCAGCAGTGAGTCGGCAGGGTATCTGTGGGACACCGGGGAGCTGTTTTTT
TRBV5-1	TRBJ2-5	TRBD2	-	CASSVTSGGETQYF	TGCGCCAGCAGCGTAACTAGCGGGGGGGAGACCCAGTACTTC
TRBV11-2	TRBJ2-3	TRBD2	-	CASSYNSGREEADTQYF	TGTGCCAGCAGCTACAATAGCGGGAGGGAGGAAGCGGATACGCAGTATTTT
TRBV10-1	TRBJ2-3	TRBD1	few	CASYDRETDTQYF	TGCGCCAGTTACGACAGGGAGACAGATACGCAGTATTTT
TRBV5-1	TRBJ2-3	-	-	CASSLGGNTDTQYF	TGCGCCAGCAGCTTGGGGGGAAACACAGATACGCAGTATTTT
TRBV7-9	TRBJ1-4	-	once	CASSPGAANEKLFF	TGTGCCAGCTCGCCAGGGGCCGCTAATGAAAAACTGTTTTTT
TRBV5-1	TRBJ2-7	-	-	CASSFRDGAYEQYF	TGCGCCAGCAGCTTCCGGGACGGAGCCTACGAGCAGTACTTC
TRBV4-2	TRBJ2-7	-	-	CASSLVTYEQYF	TGTGCCAGCAGCTTGGTCACCTACGAGCAGTACTTC
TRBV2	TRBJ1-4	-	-	CASSDRVRREKLFF	TGTGCCAGCAGTGATAGGGTGAGGCGTGAAAAACTGTTTTTT
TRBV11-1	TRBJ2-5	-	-	CASSSNVDSQYF	TGTGCCAGCAGCTCCAATGTGGACAGCCAGTACTTC
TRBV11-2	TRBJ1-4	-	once	CASSRGGGEKLFF	TGTGCCAGCAGCCGGGGGGGTGGTGAAAAACTGTTTTTT
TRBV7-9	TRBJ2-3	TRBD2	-	CASTSGGGYADTQYF	TGTGCCAGCACCTCGGGGGGAGGCTACGCAGATACGCAGTATTTT
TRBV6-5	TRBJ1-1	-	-	CASRKHTEAFF	TGTGCCAGCAGGAAGCACACTGAAGCTTTCTTT
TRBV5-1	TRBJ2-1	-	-	CASGGTYEQFF	TGCGCCAGCGGCGGGACGTATGAGCAGTTCTTC